Listed here is a single T cell receptor (beta chain). The antigen remains unidentified. The V gene lost 3 bases and the J gene lost 2 bases, with 10 bases spanning the gap. There are 14 residues in the CDR3. The germline V gene has CDR1 LNHDA and CDR2 SQIVND (reference sequence). This table comes from immunoSEQ multiplex PCR, and its TCRdb copy is limited to in-frame clones, with some not included. This sample yields approximately 2,200,000 clones, of which under 95% are seen a single time; roughly 1.7% belongs to the top ten. This specimen comes from a study of shared clonotypes between healthy human individuals. Points from the study as a whole: Memory subsets had estimated richness that was generally smaller than that of naive subsets. Clonotype sharing levels among donors were expected to vary with sequencing depth.

Positively selected for CCR7, the CD45RO-negative cells used as naive CD8 cells excluded terminally differentiated effector memory CD45RA+ cells. Specimen: naive CD8+ T cells from PBMCs. This receptor was obtained from a man aged 18 to 35 in good health. Some clones in this sample may be carry-over from other donors' samples. V and J are TRBV19 and TRBJ1-2, with a tentative D call TRBD1 (5 bases). This CDR3 is CASSIRQTNYGYTF. In nucleotides, the CDR3 is TGTGCCAGTAGTATCCGACAGACCAACTATGGCTACACCTTC.